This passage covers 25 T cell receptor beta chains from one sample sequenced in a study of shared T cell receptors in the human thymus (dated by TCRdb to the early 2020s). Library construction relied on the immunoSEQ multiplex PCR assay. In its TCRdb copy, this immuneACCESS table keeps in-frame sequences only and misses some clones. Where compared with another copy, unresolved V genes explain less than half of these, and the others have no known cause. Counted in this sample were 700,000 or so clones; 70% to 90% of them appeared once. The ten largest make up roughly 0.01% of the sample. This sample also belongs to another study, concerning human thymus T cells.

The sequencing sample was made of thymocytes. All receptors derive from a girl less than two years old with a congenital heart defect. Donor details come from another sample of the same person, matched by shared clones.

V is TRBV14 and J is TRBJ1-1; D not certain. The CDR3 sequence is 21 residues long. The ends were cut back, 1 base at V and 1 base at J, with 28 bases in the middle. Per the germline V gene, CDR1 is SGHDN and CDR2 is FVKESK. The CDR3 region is CASSQAFCVIGILAWNTEAFF. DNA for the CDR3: TGTGCCAGCAGCCAAGCCTTCTGTGTAATTGGTATCTTGGCCTGGAACACTGAAGCTTTCTTT. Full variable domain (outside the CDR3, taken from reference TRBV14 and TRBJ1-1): EAGVTQFPSHSVIEKGQTVTLRCDPISGHDNLYWYRRVMGKEIKFLLHFVKESKQDESGMPNNRFLAERTGGTYSTLKVQPAELEDSGVYFCASSQAFCVIGILAWNTEAFFGQGTRLTVV.

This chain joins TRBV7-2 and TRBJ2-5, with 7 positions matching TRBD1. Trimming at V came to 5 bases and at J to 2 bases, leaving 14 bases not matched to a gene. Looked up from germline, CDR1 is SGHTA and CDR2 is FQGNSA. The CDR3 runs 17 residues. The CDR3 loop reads CASSPRWTGGWQETQYF. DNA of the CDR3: TGTGCCAGCAGCCCACGGTGGACAGGAGGATGGCAAGAGACCCAGTACTTC.

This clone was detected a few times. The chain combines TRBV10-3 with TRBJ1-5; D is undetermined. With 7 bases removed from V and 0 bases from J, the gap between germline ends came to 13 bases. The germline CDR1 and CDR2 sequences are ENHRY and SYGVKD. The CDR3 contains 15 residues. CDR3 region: CAINLGQNSNQPQHF. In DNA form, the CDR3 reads TGTGCCATCAACCTTGGGCAGAATAGCAATCAGCCCCAGCATTTT.

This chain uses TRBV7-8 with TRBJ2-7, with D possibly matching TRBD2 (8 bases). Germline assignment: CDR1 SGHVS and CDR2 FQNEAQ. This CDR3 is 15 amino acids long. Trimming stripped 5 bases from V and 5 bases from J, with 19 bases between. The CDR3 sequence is CASSPGGLVFHEQYF. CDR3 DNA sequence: TGTGCCAGCAGCCCAGGGGGACTAGTCTTCCACGAGCAGTACTTC.

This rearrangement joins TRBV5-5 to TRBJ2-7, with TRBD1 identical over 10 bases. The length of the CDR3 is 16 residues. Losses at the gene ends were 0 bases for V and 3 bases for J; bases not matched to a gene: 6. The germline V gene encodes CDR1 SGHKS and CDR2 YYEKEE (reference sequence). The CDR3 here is CASSLADDRGLYEQYF. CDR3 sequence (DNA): TGTGCCAGCAGCTTGGCCGACGACAGGGGGCTCTACGAGCAGTACTTC.

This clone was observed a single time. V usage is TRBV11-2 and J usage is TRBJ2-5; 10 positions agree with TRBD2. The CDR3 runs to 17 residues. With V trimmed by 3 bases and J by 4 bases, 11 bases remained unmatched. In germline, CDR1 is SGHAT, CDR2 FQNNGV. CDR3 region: CASSFPYGAGGGETQYF. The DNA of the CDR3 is TGTGCCAGCAGCTTCCCGTACGGAGCGGGGGGGGGAGAGACCCAGTACTTC.

The CDR3 loop reads CASSFGSGGTYEQYF. CDR3 bases: TGTGCCAGCAGCTTCGGGAGCGGGGGAACCTACGAGCAGTACTTC. The rearrangement uses TRBV7-9 and TRBJ2-7; 8 nucleotides line up with TRBD2. Trimming took 3 bases from V and 2 from J; bases not matched to a gene: 6. This CDR3 spans 15 amino acids. Germline loops: CDR1 SEHNR, CDR2 FQNEAQ (reference sequence).

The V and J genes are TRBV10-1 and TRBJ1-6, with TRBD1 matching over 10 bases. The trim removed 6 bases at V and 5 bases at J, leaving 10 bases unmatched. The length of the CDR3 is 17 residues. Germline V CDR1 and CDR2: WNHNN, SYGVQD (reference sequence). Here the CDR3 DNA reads TGCGCCAGCAGATCCGGGACAGGGGCTTTAGATAATTCACCCCTCCACTTT. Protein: CASRSGTGALDNSPLHF.

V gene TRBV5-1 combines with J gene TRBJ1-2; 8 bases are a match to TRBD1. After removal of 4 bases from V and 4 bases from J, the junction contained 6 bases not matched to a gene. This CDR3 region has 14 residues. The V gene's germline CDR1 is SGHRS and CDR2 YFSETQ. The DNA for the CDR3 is TGCGCCAGCAGCCGTGAAGGACAGGGCTATGGCTACACCTTC. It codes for CASSREGQGYGYTF.

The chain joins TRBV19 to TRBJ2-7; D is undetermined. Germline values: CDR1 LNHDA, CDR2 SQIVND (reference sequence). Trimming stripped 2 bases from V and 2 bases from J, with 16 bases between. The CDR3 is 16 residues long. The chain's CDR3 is CASSISGPRPTYEQYF. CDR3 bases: TGTGCCAGTAGTATAAGTGGCCCCAGGCCTACCTACGAGCAGTACTTC.

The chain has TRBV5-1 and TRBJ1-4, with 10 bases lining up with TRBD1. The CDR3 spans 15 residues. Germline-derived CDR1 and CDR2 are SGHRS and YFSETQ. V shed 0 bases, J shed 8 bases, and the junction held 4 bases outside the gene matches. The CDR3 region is CASSLDGTGEEKLFF. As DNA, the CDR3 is TGCGCCAGCAGCTTGGATGGGACAGGGGAGGAAAAACTGTTTTTT. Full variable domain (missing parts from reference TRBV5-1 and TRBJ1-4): KAGVTQTPRYLIKTRGQQVTLSCSPISGHRSVSWYQQTPGQGLQFLFEYFSETQRNKGNFPGRFSGRQFSNSRSEMNVSTLELGDSALYLCASSLDGTGEEKLFFGSGTQLSVL.

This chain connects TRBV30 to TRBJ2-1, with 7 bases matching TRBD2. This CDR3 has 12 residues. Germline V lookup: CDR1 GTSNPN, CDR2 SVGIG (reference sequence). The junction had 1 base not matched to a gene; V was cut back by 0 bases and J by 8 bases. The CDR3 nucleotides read TGTGCCTGGAGTGTACGGGGGGATGAGCAGTTCTTC. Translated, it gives CAWSVRGDEQFF.

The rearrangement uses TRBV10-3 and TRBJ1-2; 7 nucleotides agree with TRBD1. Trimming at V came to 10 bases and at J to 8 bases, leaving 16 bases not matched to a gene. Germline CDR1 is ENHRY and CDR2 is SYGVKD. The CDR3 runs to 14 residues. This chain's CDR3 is CATSGPNRGQGYTF. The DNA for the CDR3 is TGTGCCACGAGTGGCCCGAACAGGGGCCAAGGCTACACCTTC.

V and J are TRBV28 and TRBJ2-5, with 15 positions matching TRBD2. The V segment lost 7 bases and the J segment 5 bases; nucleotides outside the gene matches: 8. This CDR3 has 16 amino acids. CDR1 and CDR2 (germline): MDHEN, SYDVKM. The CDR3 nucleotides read TGTGCCAGCATACGGAAGGGACTAGCGGGGGGCGAGACCCAGTACTTC. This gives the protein CASIRKGLAGGETQYF.

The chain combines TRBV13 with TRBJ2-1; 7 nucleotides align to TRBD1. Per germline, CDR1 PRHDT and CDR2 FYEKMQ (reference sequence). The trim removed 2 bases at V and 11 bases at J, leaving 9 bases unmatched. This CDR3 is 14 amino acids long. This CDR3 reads CASSLQGVSRKQFF. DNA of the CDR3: TGTGCCAGCAGCTTACAGGGGGTTTCAAGAAAGCAGTTCTTC.

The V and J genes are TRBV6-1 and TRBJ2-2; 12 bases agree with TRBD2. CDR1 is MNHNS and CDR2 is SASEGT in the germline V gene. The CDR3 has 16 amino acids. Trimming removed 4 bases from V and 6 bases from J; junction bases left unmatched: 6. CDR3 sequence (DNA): TGTGCCAGCAGTGGCCCTTCTAGCGGGGGGGCCGGGGAGCTGTTTTTT. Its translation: CASSGPSSGGAGELFF.

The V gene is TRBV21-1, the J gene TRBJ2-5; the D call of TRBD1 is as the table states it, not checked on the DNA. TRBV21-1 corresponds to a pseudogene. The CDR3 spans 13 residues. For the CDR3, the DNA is TGTGCCAGCAGCAAGGGACAGGGGAGGACCCAGTACTTC. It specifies CASSKGQGRTQYF.

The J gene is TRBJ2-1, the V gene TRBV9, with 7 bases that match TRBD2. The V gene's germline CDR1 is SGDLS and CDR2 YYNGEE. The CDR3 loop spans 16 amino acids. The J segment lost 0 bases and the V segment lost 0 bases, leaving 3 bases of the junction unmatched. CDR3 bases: TGTGCCAGCAGCGTAGCCCGGACTAGCTCCTACAATGAGCAGTTCTTC. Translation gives CASSVARTSSYNEQFF.

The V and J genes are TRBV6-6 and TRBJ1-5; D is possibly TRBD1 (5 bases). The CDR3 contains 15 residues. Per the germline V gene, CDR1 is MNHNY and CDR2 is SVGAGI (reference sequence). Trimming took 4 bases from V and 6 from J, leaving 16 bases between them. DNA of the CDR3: TGTGCCAGCAGTTTCAATACAGGAGTATTTCAGCCCCAGCATTTT. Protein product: CASSFNTGVFQPQHF.

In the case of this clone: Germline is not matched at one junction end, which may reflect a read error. This chain's CDR3 is CASGLASYGYTF. CDR3 DNA sequence: TGCGCCAGCGGCTTGGCCAGCTATGGCTACACCTTC. This chain connects TRBV5-1 to TRBJ1-2; no clear D gene. The CDR3 consists of 12 residues. From germline, CDR1 is SGHRS and CDR2 YFSETQ.

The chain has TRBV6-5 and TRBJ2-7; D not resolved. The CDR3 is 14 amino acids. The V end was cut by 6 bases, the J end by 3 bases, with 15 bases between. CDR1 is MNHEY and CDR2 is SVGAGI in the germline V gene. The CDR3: CASRLRRQNYEQYF. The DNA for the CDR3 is TGTGCCAGCAGACTAAGGCGGCAGAACTACGAGCAGTACTTC.

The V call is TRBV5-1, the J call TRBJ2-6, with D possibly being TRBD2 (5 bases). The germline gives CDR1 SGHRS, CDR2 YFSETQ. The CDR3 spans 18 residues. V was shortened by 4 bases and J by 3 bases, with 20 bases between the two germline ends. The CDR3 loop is CASSLTRDNKCGANVLTF. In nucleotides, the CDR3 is TGCGCCAGCAGCCTAACGAGGGATAACAAGTGTGGGGCCAACGTCCTGACTTTC.

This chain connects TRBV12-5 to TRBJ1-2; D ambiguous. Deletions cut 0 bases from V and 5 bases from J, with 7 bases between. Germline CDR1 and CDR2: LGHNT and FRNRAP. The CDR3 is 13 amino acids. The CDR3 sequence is CASGLVFPYGYTF. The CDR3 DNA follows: TGTGCTAGTGGTTTGGTATTCCCTTATGGCTACACCTTC. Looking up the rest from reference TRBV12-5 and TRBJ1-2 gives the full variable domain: DARVTQTPRHKVTEMGQEVTMRCQPILGHNTVFWYRQTMMQGLELLAYFRNRAPLDDSGMPKDRFSAEMPDATLATLKIQPSEPRDSAVYFCASGLVFPYGYTFGSGTRLTVV.

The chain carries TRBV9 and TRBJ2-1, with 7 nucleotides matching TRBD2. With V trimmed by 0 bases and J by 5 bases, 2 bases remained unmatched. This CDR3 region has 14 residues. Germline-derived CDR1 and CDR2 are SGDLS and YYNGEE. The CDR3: CASSVAGGNNEQFF. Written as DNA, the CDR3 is TGTGCCAGCAGCGTAGCGGGGGGTAACAATGAGCAGTTCTTC. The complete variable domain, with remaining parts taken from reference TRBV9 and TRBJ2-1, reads DSGVTQTPKHLITATGQRVTLRCSPRSGDLSVYWYQQSLDQGLQFLIQYYNGEERAKGNILERFSAQQFPDLHSELNLSSLELGDSALYFCASSVAGGNNEQFFGPGTRLTVL.

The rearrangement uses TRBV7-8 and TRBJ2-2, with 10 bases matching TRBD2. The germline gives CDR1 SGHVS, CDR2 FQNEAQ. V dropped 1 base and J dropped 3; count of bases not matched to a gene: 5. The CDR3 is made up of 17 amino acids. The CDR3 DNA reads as TGTGCCAGCAGCTTAGAAGCGGGGGGGCGTTACACCGGGGAGCTGTTTTTT. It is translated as CASSLEAGGRYTGELFF.